The text below deals with one T cell receptor (beta chain). The entry originates in a study of T cell changes during pregnancy in multiple sclerosis. Trimming cost V 0 bases and J 2 bases, with 12 bases left between them. CDR3 length: 15 amino acids. Germline V CDR1 and CDR2: SGDLS, YYNGEE. Method: immunoSEQ multiplex PCR; TCRdb's copy keeps in-frame clones and lacks some. The sample lists tens of thousands of clones; just under 95% were seen once. The receptor was isolated from a female donor with multiple sclerosis, enrolled in a pregnancy study. The chain links TRBV9 to TRBJ2-7; the D gene is possibly TRBD2 (5 bases). The material was CD8+ T cells from peripheral blood mononuclear cells, obtained in the third trimester of pregnancy. CDR3 amino acids: CASSVGTSTAYEQYF. The CDR3 DNA is TGTGCCAGCAGCGTAGGGACTTCCACCGCCTACGAGCAGTACTTC.